This TCR beta chain comes out of a study of blood T cell repertoires in COVID-19. Cohorts were based on clinical histories the participants reported. CDR3 length: 11 amino acids. V shed 1 base and J shed 12 bases, with 7 bases lying between them. Germline V gene sequence: CDR1 LGHDT, CDR2 YNNKEL (reference sequence). Profiling relied on immunoSEQ multiplex PCR, and the TCRdb table lists in-frame clones only, not all of them. The data hold a few hundred thousand clones, with roughly nine tenths observed a single time. Input material: PBMCs or T cells enriched from blood (not recorded which). This TCR was sampled from a woman aged 45-65 years in a cohort exposed to, infected with or recovered from COVID-19 (not recorded which). V and J are TRBV3-1 (or the pseudogene TRBV3-2) and TRBJ1-5; no clear D. CDR3 sequence reads: CASSQGVYQHF. CDR3 sequence (DNA): TGTGCCAGCAGCCAAGGAGTATACCAGCATTTT.